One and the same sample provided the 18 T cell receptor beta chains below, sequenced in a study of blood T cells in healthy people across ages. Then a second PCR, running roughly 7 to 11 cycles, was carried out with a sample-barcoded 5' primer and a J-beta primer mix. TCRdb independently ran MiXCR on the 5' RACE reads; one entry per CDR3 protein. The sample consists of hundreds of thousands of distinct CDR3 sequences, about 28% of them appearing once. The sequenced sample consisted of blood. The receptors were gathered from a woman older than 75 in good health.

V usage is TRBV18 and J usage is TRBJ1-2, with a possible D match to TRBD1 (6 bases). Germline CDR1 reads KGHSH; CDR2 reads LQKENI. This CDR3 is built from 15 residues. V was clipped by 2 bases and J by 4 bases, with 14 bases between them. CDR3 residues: CASSPLGGPIYGYTF. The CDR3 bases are TGTGCCAGCTCACCATTGGGGGGGCCCATCTATGGCTACACCTTC. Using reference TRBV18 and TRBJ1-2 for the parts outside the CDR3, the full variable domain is NAGVMQNPRHLVRRRGQEARLRCSPMKGHSHVYWYRQLPEEGLKFMVYLQKENIIDESGMPKERFSAEFPKEGPSILRIQQVVRGDSAAYFCASSPLGGPIYGYTFGSGTRLTVV.

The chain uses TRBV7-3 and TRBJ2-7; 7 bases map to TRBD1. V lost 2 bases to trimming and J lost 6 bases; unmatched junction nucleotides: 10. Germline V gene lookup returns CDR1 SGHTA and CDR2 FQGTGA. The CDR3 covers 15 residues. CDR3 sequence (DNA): TGTGCCAGCAGCTTAGGACACAGGGGTGCCTCCGAGCAGTACTTC. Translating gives CASSLGHRGASEQYF.

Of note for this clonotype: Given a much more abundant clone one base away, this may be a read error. The CDR3 DNA reads as TGTGCCAGCAGTTACAACCGGGCGATTGAGCAGTACTTC. The encoded protein is CASSYNRAIEQYF. The gene calls are TRBV6-5 and TRBJ2-1; D gene unclear. The last part of the DNA fits TRBJ2-7 better; the J call may be wrong. Germline values: CDR1 MNHEY, CDR2 SVGAGI. The CDR3 sequence is 13 residues long.

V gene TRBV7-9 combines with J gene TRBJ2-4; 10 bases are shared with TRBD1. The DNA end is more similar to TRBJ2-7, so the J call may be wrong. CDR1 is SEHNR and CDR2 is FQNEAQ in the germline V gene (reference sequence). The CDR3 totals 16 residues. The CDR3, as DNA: TGTGCCAGCAGCTTAGGCTACGGGACAGGGGTCTACGAGCAGTACTTC. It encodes CASSLGYGTGVYEQYF.

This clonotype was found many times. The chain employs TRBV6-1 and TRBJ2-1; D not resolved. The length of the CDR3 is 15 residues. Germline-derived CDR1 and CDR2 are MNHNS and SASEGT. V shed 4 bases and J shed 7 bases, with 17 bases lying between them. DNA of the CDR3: TGTGCCAGCAGTGCAGGCACCCCAATAAGGAATGAGCAGTTCTTC. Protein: CASSAGTPIRNEQFF.

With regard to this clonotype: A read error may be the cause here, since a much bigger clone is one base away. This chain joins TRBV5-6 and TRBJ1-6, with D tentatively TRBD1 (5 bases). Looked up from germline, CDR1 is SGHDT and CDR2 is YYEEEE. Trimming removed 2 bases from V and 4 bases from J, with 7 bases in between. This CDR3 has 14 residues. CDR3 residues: CASSLGEYNSPLHF. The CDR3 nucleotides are TGTGCCAGCAGCTTAGGGGAATATAATTCACCCCTCCACTTT.

The CDR3 loop reads CASSFKGPGDEQFF. The CDR3 DNA follows: TGTGCCAGCAGCTTTAAAGGGCCCGGAGATGAGCAGTTCTTC. The chain has TRBV11-2 and TRBJ2-1; no firm D call. Trimming cost V 3 bases and J 8 bases, with 14 bases left between them. Germline CDR1 reads SGHAT; CDR2 reads FQNNGV. This CDR3 contains 14 residues.

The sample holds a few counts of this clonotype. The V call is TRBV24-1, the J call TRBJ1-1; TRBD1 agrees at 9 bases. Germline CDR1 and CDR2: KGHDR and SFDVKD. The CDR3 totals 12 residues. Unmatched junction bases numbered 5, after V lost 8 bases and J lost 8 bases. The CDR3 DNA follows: TGTGCCACCACCGCGGGACAGGGAGAAGCTTTCTTT. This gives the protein CATTAGQGEAFF.

Here the CDR3 DNA reads TGTGCCAGCAGCCACAGGCTTACTGGGGCCAACGTCCTGACTTTC. This translates into CASSHRLTGANVLTF. This chain joins TRBV6-6 and TRBJ2-6, with D maybe TRBD1 (5 bases). Germline values: CDR1 MNHNY, CDR2 SVGAGI (reference sequence). V lost 6 bases and J lost 2, with 11 bases in between. CDR3 size: 15 residues.

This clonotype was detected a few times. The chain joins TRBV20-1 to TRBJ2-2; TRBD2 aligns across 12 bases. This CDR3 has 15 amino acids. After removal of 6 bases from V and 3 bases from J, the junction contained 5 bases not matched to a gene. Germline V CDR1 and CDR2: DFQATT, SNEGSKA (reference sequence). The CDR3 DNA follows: TGCAGTGCCCTAGCGGGGGGGCCGGACACCGGGGAGCTGTTTTTT. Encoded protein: CSALAGGPDTGELFF.

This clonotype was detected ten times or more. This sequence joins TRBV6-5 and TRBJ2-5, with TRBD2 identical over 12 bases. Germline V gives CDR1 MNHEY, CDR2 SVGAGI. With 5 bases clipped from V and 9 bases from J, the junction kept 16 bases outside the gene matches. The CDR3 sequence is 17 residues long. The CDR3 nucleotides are TGTGCCAGCAGTACTCCCAAGACTAGCGGGGGCCGATTGGCCCAGTACTTC. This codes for CASSTPKTSGGRLAQYF.

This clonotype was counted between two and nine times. Here the CDR3 reads CASSRSLYSTGEGTEAFF. As DNA, the CDR3 is TGTGCCAGCAGCCGCTCCCTCTATTCTACAGGGGAGGGCACTGAAGCTTTCTTT. V usage is TRBV4-2 and J usage is TRBJ1-1; 7 positions agree with TRBD1. The V gene's germline CDR1 is LGHNA and CDR2 YNFKEQ. The CDR3 is made up of 18 amino acids. Trimming at V came to 4 bases and at J to 4 bases, leaving 18 bases not matched to a gene.

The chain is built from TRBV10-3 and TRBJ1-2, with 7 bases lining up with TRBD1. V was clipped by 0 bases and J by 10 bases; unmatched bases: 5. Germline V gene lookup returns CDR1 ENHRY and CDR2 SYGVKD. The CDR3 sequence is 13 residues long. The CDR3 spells CAISESTGRDYTF. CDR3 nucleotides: TGTGCCATCAGTGAGTCGACAGGGAGGGACTACACCTTC.

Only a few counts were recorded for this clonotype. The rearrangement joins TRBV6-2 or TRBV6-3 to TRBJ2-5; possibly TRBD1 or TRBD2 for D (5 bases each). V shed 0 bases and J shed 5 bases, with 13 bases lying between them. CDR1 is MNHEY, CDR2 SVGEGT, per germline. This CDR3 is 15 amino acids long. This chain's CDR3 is CASSYSTGLGETQYF. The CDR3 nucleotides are TGTGCCAGCAGTTACTCGACGGGGCTGGGCGAGACCCAGTACTTC.

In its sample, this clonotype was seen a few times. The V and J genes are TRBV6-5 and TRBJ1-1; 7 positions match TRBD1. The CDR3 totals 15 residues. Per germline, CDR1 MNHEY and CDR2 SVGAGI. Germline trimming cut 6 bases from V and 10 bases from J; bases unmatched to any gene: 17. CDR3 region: CASSRGTDQHPLAFF. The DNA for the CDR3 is TGTGCCAGCAGCCGTGGGACAGACCAACATCCACTAGCTTTCTTT.

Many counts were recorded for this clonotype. CDR3 nucleotide sequence: TGCGCCAGCAGTAAGGGGGTAGGGAGCGATACGCAGTATTTT. It codes for CASSKGVGSDTQYF. The V call is TRBV5-1, the J call TRBJ2-3, with a possible D match to TRBD1 (6 bases). The V gene's germline CDR1 is SGHRS and CDR2 YFSETQ. This CDR3 is 14 amino acids long. Between the trimmed V and J ends, which lost 5 bases and 6 bases, there was a span of 16 bases.

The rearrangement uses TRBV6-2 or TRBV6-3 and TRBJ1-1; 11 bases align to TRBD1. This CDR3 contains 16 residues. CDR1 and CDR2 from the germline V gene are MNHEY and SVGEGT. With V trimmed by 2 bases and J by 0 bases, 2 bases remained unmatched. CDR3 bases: TGTGCCAGCAGTTACCGGACAGGGGGCTTGAACACTGAAGCTTTCTTT. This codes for CASSYRTGGLNTEAFF.

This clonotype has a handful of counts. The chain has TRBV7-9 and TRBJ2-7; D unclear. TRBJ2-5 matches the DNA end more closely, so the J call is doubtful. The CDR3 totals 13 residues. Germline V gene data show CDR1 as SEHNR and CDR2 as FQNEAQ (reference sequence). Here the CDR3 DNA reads TGTGCCAGCAGCTTAGACAGTCGAGAGACCCAGTACTTC. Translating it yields CASSLDSRETQYF.